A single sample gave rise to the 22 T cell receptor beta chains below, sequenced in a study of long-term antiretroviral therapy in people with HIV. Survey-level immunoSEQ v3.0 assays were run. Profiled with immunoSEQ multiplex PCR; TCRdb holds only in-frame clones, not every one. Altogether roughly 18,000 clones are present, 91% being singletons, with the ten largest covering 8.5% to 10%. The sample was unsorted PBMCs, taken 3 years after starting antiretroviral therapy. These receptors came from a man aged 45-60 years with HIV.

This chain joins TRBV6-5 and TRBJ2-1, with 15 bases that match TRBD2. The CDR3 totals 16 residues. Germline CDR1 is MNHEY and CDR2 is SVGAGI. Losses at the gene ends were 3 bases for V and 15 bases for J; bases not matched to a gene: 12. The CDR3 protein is CASSYPGLAGGLVSFF. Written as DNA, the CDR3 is TGTGCCAGCAGTTATCCCGGACTAGCGGGGGGGCTCGTATCGTTCTTC.

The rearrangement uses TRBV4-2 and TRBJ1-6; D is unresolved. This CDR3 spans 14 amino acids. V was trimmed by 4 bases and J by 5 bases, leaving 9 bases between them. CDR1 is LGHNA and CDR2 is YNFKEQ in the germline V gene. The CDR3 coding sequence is TGTGCCAGCAGCCGACAATCTGATAATTCACCCCTCCACTTT. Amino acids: CASSRQSDNSPLHF.

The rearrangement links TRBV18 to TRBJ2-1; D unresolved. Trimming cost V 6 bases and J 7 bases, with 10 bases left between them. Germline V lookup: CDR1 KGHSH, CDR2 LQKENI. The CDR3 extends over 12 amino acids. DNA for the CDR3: TGTGCCAGCTCCCCCGTGGGGAATGAGCAGTTCTTC. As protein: CASSPVGNEQFF.

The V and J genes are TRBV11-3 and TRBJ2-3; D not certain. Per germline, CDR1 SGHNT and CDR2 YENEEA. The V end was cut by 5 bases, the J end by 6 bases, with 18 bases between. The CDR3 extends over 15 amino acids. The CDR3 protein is CASSPGESSADTQYF. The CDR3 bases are TGTGCCAGCAGCCCTGGCGAGTCATCAGCGGATACGCAGTATTTT.

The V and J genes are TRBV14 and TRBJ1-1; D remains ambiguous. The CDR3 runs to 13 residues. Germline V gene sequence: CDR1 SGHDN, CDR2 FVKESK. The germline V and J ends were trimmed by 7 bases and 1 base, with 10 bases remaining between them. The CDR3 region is CASNQDKNTEAFF. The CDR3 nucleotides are TGTGCCAGCAATCAAGACAAGAACACTGAAGCTTTCTTT.

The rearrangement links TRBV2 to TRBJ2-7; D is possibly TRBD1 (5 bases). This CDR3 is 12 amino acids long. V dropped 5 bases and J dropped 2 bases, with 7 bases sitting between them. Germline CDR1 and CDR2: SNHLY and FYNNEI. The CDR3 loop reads CASSTTAYEQYF. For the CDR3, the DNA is TGTGCCAGCAGTACGACAGCCTACGAGCAGTACTTC.

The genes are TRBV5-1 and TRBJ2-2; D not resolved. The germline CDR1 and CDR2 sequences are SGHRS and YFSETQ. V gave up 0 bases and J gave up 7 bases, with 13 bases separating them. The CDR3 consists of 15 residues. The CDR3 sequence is CASSLEPLPHGELFF. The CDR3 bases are TGCGCCAGCAGCTTGGAACCTCTACCTCACGGGGAGCTGTTTTTT.

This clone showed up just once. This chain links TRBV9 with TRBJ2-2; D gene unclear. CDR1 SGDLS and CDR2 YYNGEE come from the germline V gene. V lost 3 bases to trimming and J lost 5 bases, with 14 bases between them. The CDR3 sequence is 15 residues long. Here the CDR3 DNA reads TGTGCCAGCAGCGACCCTAGTGTTGGGACCGGGGAGCTGTTTTTT. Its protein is CASSDPSVGTGELFF.

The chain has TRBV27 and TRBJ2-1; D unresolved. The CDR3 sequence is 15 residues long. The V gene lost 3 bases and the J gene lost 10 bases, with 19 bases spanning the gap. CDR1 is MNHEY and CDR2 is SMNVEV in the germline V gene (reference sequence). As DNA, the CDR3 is TGTGCCAGCAGTTTCCAGTCCGCCTGGGCGGTCGAGCAGTTCTTC. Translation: CASSFQSAWAVEQFF.

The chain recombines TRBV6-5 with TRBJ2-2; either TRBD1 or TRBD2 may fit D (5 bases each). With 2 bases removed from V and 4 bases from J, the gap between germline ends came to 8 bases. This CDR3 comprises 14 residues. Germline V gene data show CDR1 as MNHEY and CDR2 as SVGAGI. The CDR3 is CASSYGGSTGELFF. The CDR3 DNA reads TGTGCCAGCAGTTACGGGGGATCCACCGGGGAGCTGTTTTTT.

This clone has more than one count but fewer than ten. CDR3 in amino acids: CASSWTGPNQPQHF. In nucleotides, the CDR3 is TGTGCCAGTAGTTGGACAGGGCCTAATCAGCCCCAGCATTTT. V is TRBV19 and J is TRBJ1-5, with 8 nucleotides matching TRBD1. Germline V gives CDR1 LNHDA, CDR2 SQIVND (reference sequence). Trimming removed 5 bases from V and 4 bases from J; junction bases left unmatched: 4. This CDR3 region has 14 residues.

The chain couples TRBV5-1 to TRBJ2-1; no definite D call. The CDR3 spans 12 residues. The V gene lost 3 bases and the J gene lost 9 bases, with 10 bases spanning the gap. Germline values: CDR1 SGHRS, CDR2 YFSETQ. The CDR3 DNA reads TGCGCCAGCAGCTCCCCCTCCCCTGAGCAGTTCTTC. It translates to CASSSPSPEQFF.

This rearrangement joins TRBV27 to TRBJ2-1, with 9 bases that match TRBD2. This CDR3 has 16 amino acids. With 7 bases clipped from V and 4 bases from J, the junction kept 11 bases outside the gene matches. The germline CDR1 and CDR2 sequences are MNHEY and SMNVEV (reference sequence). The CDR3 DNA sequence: TGTGCCAGCAAAGGGCGGGGGGGCGCATTTTACAATGAGCAGTTCTTC. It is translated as CASKGRGGAFYNEQFF.

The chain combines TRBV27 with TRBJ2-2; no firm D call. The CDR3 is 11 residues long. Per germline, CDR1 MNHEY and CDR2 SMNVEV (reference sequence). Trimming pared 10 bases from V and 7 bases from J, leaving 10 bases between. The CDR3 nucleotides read TGTGCCACCTTAGCCTACGGGGAGCTGTTTTTT. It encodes CATLAYGELFF.

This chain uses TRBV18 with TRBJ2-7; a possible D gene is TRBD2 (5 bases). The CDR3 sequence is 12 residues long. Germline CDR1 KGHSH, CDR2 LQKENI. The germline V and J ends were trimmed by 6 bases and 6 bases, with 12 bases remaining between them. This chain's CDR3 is CASSPTGTEQYF. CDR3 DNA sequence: TGTGCCAGCTCCCCGACGGGAACCGAGCAGTACTTC.

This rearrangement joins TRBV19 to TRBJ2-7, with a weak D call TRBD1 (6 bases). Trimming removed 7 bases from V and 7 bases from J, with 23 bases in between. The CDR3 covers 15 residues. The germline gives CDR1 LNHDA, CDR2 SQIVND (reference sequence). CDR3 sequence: CASTRPGQGSREQYF. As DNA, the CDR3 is TGTGCCAGTACCCGACCGGGCCAGGGGTCTAGAGAGCAGTACTTC.

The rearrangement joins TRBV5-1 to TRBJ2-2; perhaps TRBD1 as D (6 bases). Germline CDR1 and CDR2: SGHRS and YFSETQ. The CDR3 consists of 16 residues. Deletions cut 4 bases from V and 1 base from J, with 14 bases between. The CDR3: CASSVSGTRNTGELFF. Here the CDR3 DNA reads TGCGCCAGCAGCGTGTCCGGGACACGGAACACCGGGGAGCTGTTTTTT.

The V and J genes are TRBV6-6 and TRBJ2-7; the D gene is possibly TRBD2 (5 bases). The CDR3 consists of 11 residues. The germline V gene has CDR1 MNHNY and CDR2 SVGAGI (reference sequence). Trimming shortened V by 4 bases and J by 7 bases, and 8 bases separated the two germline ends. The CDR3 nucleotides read TGTGCCAGCAGTTCCCCGGGGGAGCAGTACTTC. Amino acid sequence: CASSSPGEQYF.

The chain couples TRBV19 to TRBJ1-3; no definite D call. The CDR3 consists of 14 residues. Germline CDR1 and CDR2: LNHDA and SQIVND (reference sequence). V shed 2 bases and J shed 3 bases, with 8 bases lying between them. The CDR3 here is CASSIPGRGNTIYF. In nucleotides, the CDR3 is TGTGCCAGTAGTATACCCGGGCGTGGAAACACCATATATTTT.

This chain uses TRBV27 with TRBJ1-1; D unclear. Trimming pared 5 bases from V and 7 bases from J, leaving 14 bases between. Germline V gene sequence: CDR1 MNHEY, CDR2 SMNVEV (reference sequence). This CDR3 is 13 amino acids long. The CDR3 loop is CASSPIPILEAFF. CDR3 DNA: TGTGCCAGCAGTCCTATCCCAATCCTTGAAGCTTTCTTT.

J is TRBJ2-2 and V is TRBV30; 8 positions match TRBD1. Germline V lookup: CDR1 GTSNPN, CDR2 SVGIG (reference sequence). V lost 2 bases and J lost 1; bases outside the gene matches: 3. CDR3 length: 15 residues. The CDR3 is CAWSLGTGNTGELFF. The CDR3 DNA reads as TGTGCCTGGAGTCTAGGGACAGGGAACACCGGGGAGCTGTTTTTT.

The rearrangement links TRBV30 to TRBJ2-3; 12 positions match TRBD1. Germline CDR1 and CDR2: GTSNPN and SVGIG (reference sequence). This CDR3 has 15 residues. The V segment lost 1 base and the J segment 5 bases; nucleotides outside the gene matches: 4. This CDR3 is CAWSAGTGGGDTQYF. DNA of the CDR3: TGTGCCTGGAGTGCCGGGACAGGGGGCGGAGATACGCAGTATTTT.